Shown below are 11 T cell receptor beta chains from a single sample sequenced in a study of T cells in Graves' hyperthyroidism and ophthalmopathy. TCR beta CDR3 regions were amplified from RNA. An initial round of RT-PCR targeting the TCR CDR3 relied on the HTBI primer set. TCRdb independently ran MiXCR on the multiplex PCR reads; one entry per CDR3 protein. The sample holds fewer than 750,000 distinct CDR3 sequences, about 15% seen once. Sequenced sample: blood. The receptors originated from a woman aged 40 to 50 with Graves' ophthalmopathy.

This clonotype has ten or more counts. This sequence joins TRBV29-1 and TRBJ1-2; D possibly corresponds to TRBD1 (6 bases). V was trimmed by 8 bases and J by 4 bases, leaving 14 bases between them. This CDR3 contains 12 residues. CDR1 and CDR2 (germline): SQVTM, ANQGSEA. The CDR3, as DNA: TGCAGCATCCACAGGGTTTTCTATGGCTACACCTTC. This translates into CSIHRVFYGYTF.

This clonotype showed up just a few times. Relative to the germline gene, one junction end is altered; a read error may explain this. The CDR3 sequence: CASGQSPPGFAYEQYF. CDR3 nucleotide sequence: TGTGCCAGCGGCCAAAGCCCACCGGGGTTCGCGTACGAGCAGTACTTC. The chain joins TRBV14 to TRBJ2-7; a weak D match, TRBD2 (5 bases). Germline assignment: CDR1 SGHDN and CDR2 FVKESK. The CDR3 contains 16 residues.

Concerning this clonotype itself: A junction boundary mismatches the germline segment, possibly from a read error. Here the CDR3 reads CASSSSVDYVYTF. CDR3 nucleotide sequence: TGTGCCAGCAGCTCGTCGGTCGACTATGTCTACACCTTC. The rearrangement uses TRBV5-5 and TRBJ1-2; D remains unclear. The CDR3 runs to 13 residues. Germline CDR1 SGHKS, CDR2 YYEKEE (reference sequence).

This clonotype was picked up many times. V gene TRBV5-5 combines with J gene TRBJ2-7, with D perhaps TRBD1 or TRBD2 (5 bases each). Germline V gene sequence: CDR1 SGHKS, CDR2 YYEKEE (reference sequence). Trimming shortened V by 4 bases and J by 0 bases, and 14 bases separated the two germline ends. The CDR3 is 15 amino acids. The CDR3 DNA reads TGTGCCAGCAGCAAAGGGACGGAGAGCTCCTACGAGCAGTACTTC. It translates to CASSKGTESSYEQYF. Together with reference TRBV5-5 and TRBJ2-7, the CDR3 gives the full variable domain: DAGVTQSPTHLIKTRGQQVTLRCSPISGHKSVSWYQQVLGQGPQFIFQYYEKEERGRGNFPDRFSARQFPNYSSELNVNALLLGDSALYLCASSKGTESSYEQYFGPGTRLTVT.

This clonotype appeared many times. The CDR3 region has the DNA TGCGCCAGCAGCTTAGAACCGAAGAGAACTGAAGCTTTCTTT. It codes for CASSLEPKRTEAFF. The V call is TRBV5-1, the J call TRBJ1-1; D is undetermined. V lost 2 bases, J lost 5 bases, and 13 bases lay in between. This CDR3 comprises 14 residues. The V gene's germline CDR1 is SGHRS and CDR2 YFSETQ.

Only one count was recorded for this clonotype. The chain couples TRBV6-1 to TRBJ1-1, with TRBD1 identical over 7 bases. Germline trimming cut 7 bases from V and 3 bases from J; bases unmatched to any gene: 14. Germline V gene lookup returns CDR1 MNHNS and CDR2 SASEGT. This CDR3 has 16 amino acids. The CDR3 nucleotides are TGTGCCAGCAATCTAGCCACAGGGGCGGGGGACACTGAAGCTTTCTTT. Translated, it gives CASNLATGAGDTEAFF.

This clonotype appeared many times. The V gene is TRBV9, the J gene TRBJ1-2; D unclear. The CDR3 sequence is 16 residues long. Between the trimmed V and J ends, which lost 4 bases and 4 bases, there was a span of 20 bases. Looked up from germline, CDR1 is SGDLS and CDR2 is YYNGEE. The CDR3: CASSQPGSPAGYGYTF. The CDR3 DNA reads TGTGCCAGCAGCCAACCCGGGTCACCGGCGGGCTATGGCTACACCTTC.

The chain is built from TRBV28 and TRBJ1-5; D remains unclear. The V end lost 4 bases, the J end lost 5 bases, and 9 bases lay between the germline ends. The CDR3 is 13 amino acids. The germline CDR1 and CDR2 sequences are MDHEN and SYDVKM. The CDR3 DNA sequence: TGTGCCAGCAGTTCCCACCCGCATCAGCCCCAGCATTTT. Translation gives CASSSHPHQPQHF.

This clonotype was seen repeatedly, ten times or more. The rearrangement joins TRBV12-3 or TRBV12-4 to TRBJ2-7, with D possibly being TRBD1 or TRBD2 (5 bases each). Between the trimmed V and J ends, which lost 3 bases and 3 bases, there was a span of 15 bases. This CDR3 has 15 amino acids. The CDR3 coding sequence is TGTGCCAGCAGTTTCGGGGACCGCAAGGACTACGAGCAGTACTTC. It translates to CASSFGDRKDYEQYF.

V and J are TRBV12-3 or TRBV12-4 and TRBJ1-2, with D maybe TRBD1 (6 bases). Trimming pared 2 bases from V and 5 bases from J, leaving 15 bases between. The CDR3 sequence is 15 residues long. CDR3 residues: CASSLRGGKLYGYTF. CDR3 coding DNA: TGTGCCAGCAGTTTAAGGGGGGGCAAATTGTATGGCTACACCTTC.

This clonotype was recorded many times. The chain has TRBV7-2 and TRBJ2-7; TRBD2 agrees at 7 bases. CDR3 length: 14 residues. Germline CDR1 is SGHTA and CDR2 is FQGNSA. The junction had 9 bases not matched to a gene; V was cut back by 3 bases and J by 7 bases. The CDR3 here is CASSFTLLADEQYF. The CDR3 coding sequence is TGTGCCAGCAGCTTCACTCTTCTAGCGGATGAGCAGTACTTC.